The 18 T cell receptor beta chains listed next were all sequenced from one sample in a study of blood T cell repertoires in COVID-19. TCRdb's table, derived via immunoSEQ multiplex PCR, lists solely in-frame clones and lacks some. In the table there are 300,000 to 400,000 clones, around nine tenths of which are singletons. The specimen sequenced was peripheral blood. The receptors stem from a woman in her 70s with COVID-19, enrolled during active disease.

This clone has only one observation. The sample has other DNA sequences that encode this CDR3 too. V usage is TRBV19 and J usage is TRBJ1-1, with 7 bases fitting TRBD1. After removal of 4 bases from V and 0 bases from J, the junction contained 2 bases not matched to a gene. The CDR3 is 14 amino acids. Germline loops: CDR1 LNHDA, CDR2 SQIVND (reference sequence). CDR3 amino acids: CASSKGQLNTEAFF. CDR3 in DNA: TGTGCCAGTAGTAAGGGACAGTTGAACACTGAAGCTTTCTTT.

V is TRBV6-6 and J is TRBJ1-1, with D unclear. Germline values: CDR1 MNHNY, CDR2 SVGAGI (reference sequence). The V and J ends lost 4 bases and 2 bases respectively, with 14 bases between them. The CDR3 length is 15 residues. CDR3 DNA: TGTGCCAGCAGTTTCGGCGAGGGTGGAAACACTGAAGCTTTCTTT. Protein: CASSFGEGGNTEAFF.

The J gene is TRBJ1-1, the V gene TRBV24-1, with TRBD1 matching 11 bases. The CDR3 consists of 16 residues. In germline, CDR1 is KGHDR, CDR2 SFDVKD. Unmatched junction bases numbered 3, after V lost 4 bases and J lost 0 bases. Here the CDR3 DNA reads TGTGCCACCAGTGACCGGACAGGGGGCCTGAACACTGAAGCTTTCTTT. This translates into CATSDRTGGLNTEAFF.

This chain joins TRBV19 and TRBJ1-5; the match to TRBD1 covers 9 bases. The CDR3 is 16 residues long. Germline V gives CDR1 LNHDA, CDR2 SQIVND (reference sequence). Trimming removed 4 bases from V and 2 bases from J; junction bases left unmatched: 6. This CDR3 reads CASSKTGQGGNQPQHF. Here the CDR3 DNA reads TGTGCCAGTAGTAAGACGGGACAGGGAGGCAATCAGCCCCAGCATTTT.

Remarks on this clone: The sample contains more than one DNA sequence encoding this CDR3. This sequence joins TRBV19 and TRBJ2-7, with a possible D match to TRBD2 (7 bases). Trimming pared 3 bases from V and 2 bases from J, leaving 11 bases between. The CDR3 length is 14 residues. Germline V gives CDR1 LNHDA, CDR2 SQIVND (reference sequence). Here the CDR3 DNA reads TGTGCCAGTAGTATTGGGAGGGGGGCCTACGAGCAGTACTTC. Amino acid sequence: CASSIGRGAYEQYF.

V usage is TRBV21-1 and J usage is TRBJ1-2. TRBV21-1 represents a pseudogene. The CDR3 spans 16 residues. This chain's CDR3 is CASSKARGESNYGYTF. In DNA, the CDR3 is TGTGCCAGCAGCAAAGCGCGTGGGGAGTCTAACTATGGCTACACCTTC.

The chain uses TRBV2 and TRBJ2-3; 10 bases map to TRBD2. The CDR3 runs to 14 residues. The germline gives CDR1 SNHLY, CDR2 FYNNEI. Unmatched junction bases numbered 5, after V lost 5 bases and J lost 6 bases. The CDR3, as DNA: TGTGCCAGCAGTAGCGGGGGGGGCAGTGATACGCAGTATTTT. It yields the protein CASSSGGGSDTQYF. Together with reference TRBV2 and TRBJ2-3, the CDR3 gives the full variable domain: EPEVTQTPSHQVTQMGQEVILRCVPISNHLYFYWYRQILGQKVEFLVSFYNNEISEKSEIFDDQFSVERPDGSNFTLKIRSTKLEDSAMYFCASSSGGGSDTQYFGPGTRLTVL.

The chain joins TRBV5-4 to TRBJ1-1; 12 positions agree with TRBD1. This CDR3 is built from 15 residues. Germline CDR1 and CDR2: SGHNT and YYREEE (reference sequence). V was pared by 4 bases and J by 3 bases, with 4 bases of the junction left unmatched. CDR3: CASSPGQGADTEAFF. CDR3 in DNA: TGTGCCAGCAGCCCGGGACAGGGGGCAGACACTGAAGCTTTCTTT.

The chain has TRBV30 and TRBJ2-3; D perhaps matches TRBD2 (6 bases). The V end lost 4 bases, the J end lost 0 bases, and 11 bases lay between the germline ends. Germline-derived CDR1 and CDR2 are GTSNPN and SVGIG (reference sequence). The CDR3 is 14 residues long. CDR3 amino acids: CAWTSGTSTDTQYF. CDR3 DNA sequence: TGTGCCTGGACCTCCGGGACTAGCACAGATACGCAGTATTTT.

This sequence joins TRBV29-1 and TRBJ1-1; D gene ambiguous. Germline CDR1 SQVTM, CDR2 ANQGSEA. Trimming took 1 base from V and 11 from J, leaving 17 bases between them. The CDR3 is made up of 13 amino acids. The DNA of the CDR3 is TGCAGCGTTGAAGGGACTTACGCCCTCAGGGCTTTCTTT. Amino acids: CSVEGTYALRAFF.

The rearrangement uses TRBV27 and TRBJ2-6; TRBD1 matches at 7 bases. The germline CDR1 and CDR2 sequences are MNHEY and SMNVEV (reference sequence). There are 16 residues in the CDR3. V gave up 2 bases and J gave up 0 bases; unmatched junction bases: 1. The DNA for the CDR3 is TGTGCCAGCAGTTTAGACAGGGCCTCTGGGGCCAACGTCCTGACTTTC. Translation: CASSLDRASGANVLTF.

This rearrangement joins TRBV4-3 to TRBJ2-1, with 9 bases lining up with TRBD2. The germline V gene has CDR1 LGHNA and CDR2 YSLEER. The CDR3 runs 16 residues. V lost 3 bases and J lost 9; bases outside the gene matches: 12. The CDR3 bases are TGCGCCAGCAGCCACGGAGCGACTAGCGGCCCCGGTGAGCAGTTCTTC. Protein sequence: CASSHGATSGPGEQFF.

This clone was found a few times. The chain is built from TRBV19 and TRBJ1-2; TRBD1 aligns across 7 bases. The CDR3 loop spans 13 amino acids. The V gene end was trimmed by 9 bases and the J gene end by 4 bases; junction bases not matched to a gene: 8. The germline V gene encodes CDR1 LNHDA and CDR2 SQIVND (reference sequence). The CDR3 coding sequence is TGTGCCAGCCAAGTGGACAGGTCCTATGGCTACACCTTC. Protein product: CASQVDRSYGYTF. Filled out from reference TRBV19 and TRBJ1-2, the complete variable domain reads DGGITQSPKYLFRKEGQNVTLSCEQNLNHDAMYWYRQDPGQGLRLIYYSQIVNDFQKGDIAEGYSVSREKKESFPLTVTSAQKNPTAFYLCASQVDRSYGYTFGSGTRLTVV.

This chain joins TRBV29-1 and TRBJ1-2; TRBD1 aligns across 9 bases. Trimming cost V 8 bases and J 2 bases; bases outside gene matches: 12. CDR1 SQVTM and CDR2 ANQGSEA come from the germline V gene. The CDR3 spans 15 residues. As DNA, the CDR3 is TGCAGCACCCCCGAAGACAGGGGGAGGAACTATGGCTACACCTTC. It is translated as CSTPEDRGRNYGYTF.

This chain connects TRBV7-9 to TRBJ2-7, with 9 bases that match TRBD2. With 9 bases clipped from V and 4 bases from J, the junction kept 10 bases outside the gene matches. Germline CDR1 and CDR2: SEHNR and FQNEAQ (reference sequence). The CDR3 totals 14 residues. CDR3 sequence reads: CASSSGGLAYEQYF. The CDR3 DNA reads TGTGCCAGTTCTTCCGGGGGACTAGCTTACGAGCAGTACTTC.

CDR3: CASSQDQGTRGYTF. The CDR3 DNA follows: TGCGCCAGCAGCCAAGATCAGGGAACAAGGGGCTACACCTTC. The chain couples TRBV4-1 to TRBJ1-2; weak D call: TRBD1 (5 bases). The V gene's germline CDR1 is MGHRA and CDR2 YSYEKL. The CDR3 is 14 amino acids. Trimming removed 0 bases at V and 8 bases at J, with 13 bases between.

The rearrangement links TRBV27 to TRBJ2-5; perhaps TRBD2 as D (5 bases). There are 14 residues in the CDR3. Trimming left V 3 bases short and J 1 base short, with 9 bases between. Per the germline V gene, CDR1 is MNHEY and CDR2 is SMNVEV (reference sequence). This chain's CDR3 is CASSFRDSQETQYF. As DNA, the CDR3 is TGTGCCAGCAGTTTTCGGGATTCCCAAGAGACCCAGTACTTC.

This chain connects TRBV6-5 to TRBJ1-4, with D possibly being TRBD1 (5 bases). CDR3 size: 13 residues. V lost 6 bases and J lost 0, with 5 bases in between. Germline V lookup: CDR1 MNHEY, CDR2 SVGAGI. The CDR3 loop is CASSRATNEKLFF. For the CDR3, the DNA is TGTGCCAGCAGCAGGGCAACTAATGAAAAACTGTTTTTT.